The source of this T cell receptor (beta chain) is a study of blood T cells in healthy people across ages. Germline CDR1 reads MNHEY; CDR2 reads SVGAGI. This CDR3 is 16 amino acids long. The V and J ends lost 0 bases and 5 bases, in that order; junction bases with no gene match: 8. Then a second PCR, running about 6 to 11 cycles, was carried out with a sample-barcoded 5' primer and a J-beta primer mix. TCRdb re-derived calls from the 5' RACE reads in MiXCR, one entry per CDR3 protein. The sample shows under 2,000,000 distinct CDR3 sequences, roughly 49% of them seen only once. The V call is TRBV6-5, the J call TRBJ2-7, with 9 bases fitting TRBD1. The sequence derives from a woman aged 40 to 50 in good health. The material sequenced was blood. The CDR3 DNA follows: TGTGCCAGCAGTTACTCGGGGACAGGGTGGGGAGACGAGCAGTACTTC. Its protein is CASSYSGTGWGDEQYF.